The source of this T cell receptor (beta chain) is a study of cytomegalovirus exposure and HLA in healthy donors. This clone was observed a handful of times. The antigen is not known. Study results and limitations: Investigators reported approximately 170 TCR beta chains as tied to cytomegalovirus.

The primer mix had 60 Vbeta and 13 Jbeta primers. Measured with immunoSEQ multiplex PCR; TCRdb has only the in-frame clones, and not every one. The table includes about 130,000 clones, approximately 8.7% detected once. Sequencing used PBMCs. The source of this sequence is a man between 40 and 49 years old in good health and CMV-seronegative.

CDR3 loop: CASSPGTGTFNEKLFF. The CDR3 DNA is TGCGCCAGCAGCCCCGGGACAGGGACGTTTAACGAAAAACTGTTTTTT. V is TRBV5-1 and J is TRBJ1-4; TRBD1 matches at 9 bases. The CDR3 is made up of 16 amino acids. The J segment lost 8 bases and the V segment lost 4 bases, leaving 12 bases of the junction unmatched. CDR1 is SGHRS and CDR2 is YFSETQ in the germline V gene.